This entry is about one TCR beta chain. This clonotype was observed many times. What this receptor recognizes is not known. Base quality data are lacking; no much larger clone is found one base away. TCR beta CDR3 regions were amplified from RNA transcripts. The TCR CDR3 was subjected to a first round of RT-PCR using the HTBI primer set and the Qiagen OneStep RT-PCR kit. Libraries were constructed in a second round of multiplex PCR, after which size selection and purification were performed. The libraries were sequenced on an Illumina HiSeq2000 using paired-end 100 bp reads. The authors' analysis ran thus. SOAPnuke was used to process the raw data, removing reads that contained adapters or uncalled bases, had a mean Phred below 15, or lacked an exact match to the constant primer or identifier. High-quality paired reads were merged using COPE v1.2.5, and each unique nucleotide sequence was defined as a clonotype. MiTCR v1.1 was used to align the clonotypes against IMGT TRBV, TRBD and TRBJ reference segments. The analysis included only V-J combinations with a frequency above 0.0001, which together covered around 99% of the repertoires. A TCS score was defined as the ratio between F50 (clonal expansion) and ExV (chaos), using BLOSUM62-based TCRdist between CDR3 peptides within each V-J. Welch's t-statistics and random forest reduced 500 to 550 V-J features to under 15, which were used in a naive Bayes classifier (R e1071). TCRdb cleaned the public reads at Q25 with fastp, built clones with MiXCR and kept in-frame beta chains. Merged by CDR3 protein, the rows form single entries marked with the most common genes and DNA. TCRdb's processing, not the authors' own work, is the source of the V and J calls. Present in this sample are about 360,000 distinct CDR3 sequences, under 15% of which were seen just once. The biggest ten clones account for less than 10% of the sample.

These data originate in a study of T cells in Graves' hyperthyroidism and ophthalmopathy (dated by TCRdb to about 2019). In the study overall: Peripheral blood samples were taken at the time of initial diagnosis, prior to any treatment. To identify distinguishing TCR V-J signatures, a discovery cohort of about 100 patients was used, comprising 43 with Graves' ophthalmopathy and around 57 with stable Graves' hyperthyroidism. Prospective prediction of ophthalmopathy was tested in an independent validation cohort of 18 to 20 hyperthyroidism patients and 17 patients who later progressed to ophthalmopathy. The 100 or so discovery patients were divided at random into training and test sets in a 7:3 ratio. Thyroid tissue and blood T-cell repertoires from several Graves' hyperthyroidism patients were also compared in the study. After blood sampling, hyperthyroidism patients were treated with methimazole at a starting dose of 30 mg daily, and ophthalmopathy patients were treated with high-dose intravenous methylprednisolone. The paper describes TCR Vbeta CDR3 sequencing of fewer than 150 peripheral blood samples, made up of around 41 ophthalmopathy patients, 70 to 75 hyperthyroidism patients and 17 progressor patients.

The full study reports these points: Blood samples also contained most of the expanded thyroid clonotypes (frequency above 0.001), which suggests that blood repertoires may reflect thyroid immune responses. In cross-validation, a model built on a 13 V-J signature told ophthalmopathy apart from stable hyperthyroidism with approximately 90% sensitivity and 81% to 82% specificity, and in testing the same model reached 80%/75%. Sample size was not statistically predetermined, and investigators were not blinded to group allocation. In validation, the model predicted progression to ophthalmopathy a median of roughly 6.5 months before onset, with roughly 68% sensitivity and around 76% specificity.

V is reduced by 4 bases and J by 0 bases, leaving a spacing of 12 bases between them. From the cysteine up to the phenylalanine, the CDR3 has a length of 15 residues. Of all the DNA, just the CDR3 is kept, 45 bases in frame from base 1. A patient counted as having stable Graves' hyperthyroidism if no progression to ophthalmopathy occurred over 18 months of follow-up. Hyperthyroidism patients were aged 18 to 65 years and newly diagnosed, with disease duration of less than 2 months. Exclusion was applied to patients with uncontrolled infections, other autoimmune diseases, pregnancy or lactation. Diagnoses were established on the basis of clinical symptoms, serum thyroxine and TRAb, thyroid ultrasound, and orbital computed tomography. PBMCs were isolated from about 9.2 ml of fresh peripheral blood by Ficoll-Paque density gradient centrifugation. Total RNA was extracted using Trizol reagent, and RNA quality was assessed on an Agilent 2100 Bioanalyzer.

The sequencing sample was made of blood. This TCR came from a woman younger than 35 with Graves' hyperthyroidism. The sequence is built from TRBV12-3 or TRBV12-4 and TRBJ2-5, with no D gene named confidently. The DNA is as follows: TGTGCCAGCAGTTCCGGGTCTGGGTACCAAGAGACCCAGTACTTC. The translation is CASSSGSGYQETQYF.